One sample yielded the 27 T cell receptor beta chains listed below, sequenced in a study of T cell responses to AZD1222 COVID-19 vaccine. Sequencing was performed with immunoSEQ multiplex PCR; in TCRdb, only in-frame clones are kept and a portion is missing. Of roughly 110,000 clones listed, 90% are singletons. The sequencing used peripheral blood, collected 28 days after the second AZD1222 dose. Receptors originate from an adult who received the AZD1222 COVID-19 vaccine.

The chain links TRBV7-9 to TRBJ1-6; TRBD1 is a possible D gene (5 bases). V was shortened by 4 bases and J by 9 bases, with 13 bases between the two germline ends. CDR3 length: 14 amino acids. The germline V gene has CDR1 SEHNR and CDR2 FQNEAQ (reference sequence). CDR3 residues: CASSSARDGSPLHF. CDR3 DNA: TGTGCCAGCAGCTCCGCCAGGGATGGTTCACCCCTCCACTTT.

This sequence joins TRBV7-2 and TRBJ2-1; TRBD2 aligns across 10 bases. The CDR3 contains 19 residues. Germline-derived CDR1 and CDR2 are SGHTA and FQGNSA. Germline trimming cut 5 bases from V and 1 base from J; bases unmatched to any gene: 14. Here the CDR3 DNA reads TGTGCCAGCAGCCCCCGAGGGAGCGGGGGGGCCATATCCTACAATGAGCAGTTCTTC. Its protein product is CASSPRGSGGAISYNEQFF.

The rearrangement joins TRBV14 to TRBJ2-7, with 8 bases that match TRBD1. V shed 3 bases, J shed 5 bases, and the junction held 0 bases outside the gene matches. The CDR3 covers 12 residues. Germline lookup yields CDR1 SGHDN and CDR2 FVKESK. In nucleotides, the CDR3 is TGTGCCAGCAGCCAGACAGGGGACGAGCAGTACTTC. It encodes CASSQTGDEQYF.

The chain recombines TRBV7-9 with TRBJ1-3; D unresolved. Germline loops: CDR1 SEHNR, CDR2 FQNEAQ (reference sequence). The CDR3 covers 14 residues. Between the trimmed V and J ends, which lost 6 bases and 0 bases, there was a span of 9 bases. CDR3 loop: CASSKIVSGNTIYF. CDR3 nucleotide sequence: TGTGCCAGCAGTAAGATTGTCTCTGGAAACACCATATATTTT.

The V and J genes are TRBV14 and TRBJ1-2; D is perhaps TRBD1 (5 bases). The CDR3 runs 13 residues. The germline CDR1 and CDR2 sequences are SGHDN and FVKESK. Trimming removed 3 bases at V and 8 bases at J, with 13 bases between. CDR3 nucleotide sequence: TGTGCCAGCAGCCACAGTACAGGAGGCGGCTACACCTTC. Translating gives CASSHSTGGGYTF. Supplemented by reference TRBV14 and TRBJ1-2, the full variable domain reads EAGVTQFPSHSVIEKGQTVTLRCDPISGHDNLYWYRRVMGKEIKFLLHFVKESKQDESGMPNNRFLAERTGGTYSTLKVQPAELEDSGVYFCASSHSTGGGYTFGSGTRLTVV.

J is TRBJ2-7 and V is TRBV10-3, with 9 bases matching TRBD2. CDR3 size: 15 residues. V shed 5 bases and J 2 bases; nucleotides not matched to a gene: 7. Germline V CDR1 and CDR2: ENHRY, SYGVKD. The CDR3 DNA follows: TGTGCCATCAGTCCGTCGCGGGGGGGCGCCTACGAGCAGTACTTC. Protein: CAISPSRGGAYEQYF.

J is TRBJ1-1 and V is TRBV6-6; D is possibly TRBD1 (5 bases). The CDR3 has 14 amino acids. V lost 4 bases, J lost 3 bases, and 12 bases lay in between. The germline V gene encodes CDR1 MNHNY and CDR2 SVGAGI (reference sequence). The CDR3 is CASSSYDSYTEAFF. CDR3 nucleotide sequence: TGTGCCAGCAGTTCCTACGACAGTTACACTGAAGCTTTCTTT.

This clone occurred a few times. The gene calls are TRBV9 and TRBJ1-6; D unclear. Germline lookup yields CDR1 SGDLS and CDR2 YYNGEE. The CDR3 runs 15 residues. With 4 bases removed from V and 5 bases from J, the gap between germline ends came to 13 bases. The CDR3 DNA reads TGTGCCAGCAGCCGGGCATACAAAGATAATTCACCCCTCCACTTT. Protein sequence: CASSRAYKDNSPLHF.

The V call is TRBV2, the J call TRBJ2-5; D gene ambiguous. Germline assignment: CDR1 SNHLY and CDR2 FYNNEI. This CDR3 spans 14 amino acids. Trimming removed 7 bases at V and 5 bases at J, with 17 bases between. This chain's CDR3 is CASTPIVIEETQYF. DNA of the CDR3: TGTGCCAGCACCCCGATAGTAATTGAGGAGACCCAGTACTTC.

In DNA, the CDR3 is TGTGCCAGCAGTAACCGGGCAACTAATGAAAAACTGTTTTTT. Protein sequence: CASSNRATNEKLFF. The chain is built from TRBV6-2 or TRBV6-3 and TRBJ1-4, with D unclear. V lost 5 bases, J lost 0 bases, and 7 bases lay in between. Germline CDR1 reads MNHEY; CDR2 reads SVGEGT. The CDR3 length is 14 residues.

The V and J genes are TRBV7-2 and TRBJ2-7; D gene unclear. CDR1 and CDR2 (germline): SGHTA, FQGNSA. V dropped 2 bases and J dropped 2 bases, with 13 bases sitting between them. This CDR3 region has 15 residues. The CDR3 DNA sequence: TGTGCCAGCAGCTTACAAGGTGGGCAGCCCTACGAGCAGTACTTC. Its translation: CASSLQGGQPYEQYF.

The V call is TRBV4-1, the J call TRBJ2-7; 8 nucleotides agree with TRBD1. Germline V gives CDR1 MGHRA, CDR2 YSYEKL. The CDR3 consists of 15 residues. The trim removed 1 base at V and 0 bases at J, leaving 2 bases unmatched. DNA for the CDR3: TGCGCCAGCAGCCAAGGACAGGGGAGCTCCTACGAGCAGTACTTC. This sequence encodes CASSQGQGSSYEQYF.

This CDR3 is CASNPGGVIAGELFF. CDR3 nucleotides: TGTGCCAGCAACCCGGGGGGCGTGATCGCCGGGGAGCTGTTTTTT. This chain links TRBV9 with TRBJ2-2, with D possibly matching TRBD2 (7 bases). Germline values: CDR1 SGDLS, CDR2 YYNGEE. The CDR3 spans 15 residues. V dropped 6 bases and J dropped 6 bases, with 18 bases sitting between them. Complete variable domain (other parts from reference TRBV9 and TRBJ2-2): DSGVTQTPKHLITATGQRVTLRCSPRSGDLSVYWYQQSLDQGLQFLIQYYNGEERAKGNILERFSAQQFPDLHSELNLSSLELGDSALYFCASNPGGVIAGELFFGEGSRLTVL.

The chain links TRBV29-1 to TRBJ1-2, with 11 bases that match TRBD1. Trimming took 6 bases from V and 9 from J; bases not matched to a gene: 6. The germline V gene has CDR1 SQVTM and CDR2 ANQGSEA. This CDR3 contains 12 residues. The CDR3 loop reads CSVAGQGDSYTF. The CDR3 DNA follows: TGCAGCGTCGCGGGACAGGGGGATAGCTACACCTTC. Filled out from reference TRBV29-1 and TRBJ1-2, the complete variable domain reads SAVISQKPSRDICQRGTSLTIQCQVDSQVTMMFWYRQQPGQSLTLIATANQGSEATYESGFVIDKFPISRPNLTFSTLTVSNMSPEDSSIYLCSVAGQGDSYTFGSGTRLTVV.

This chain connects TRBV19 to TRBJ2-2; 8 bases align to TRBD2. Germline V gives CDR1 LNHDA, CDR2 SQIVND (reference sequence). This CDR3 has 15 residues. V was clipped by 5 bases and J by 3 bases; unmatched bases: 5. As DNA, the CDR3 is TGTGCCAGTAGTTGGGCTAGCGGGTACACCGGGGAGCTGTTTTTT. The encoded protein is CASSWASGYTGELFF.

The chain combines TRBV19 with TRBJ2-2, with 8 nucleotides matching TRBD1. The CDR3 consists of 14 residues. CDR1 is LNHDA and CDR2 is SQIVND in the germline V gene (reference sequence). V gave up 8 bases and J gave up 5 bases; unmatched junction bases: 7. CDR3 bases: TGTGCCAGTTCTCAGGGGGCGCGGACCGGGGAGCTGTTTTTT. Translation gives CASSQGARTGELFF. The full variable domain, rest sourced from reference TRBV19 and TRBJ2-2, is DGGITQSPKYLFRKEGQNVTLSCEQNLNHDAMYWYRQDPGQGLRLIYYSQIVNDFQKGDIAEGYSVSREKKESFPLTVTSAQKNPTAFYLCASSQGARTGELFFGEGSRLTVL.

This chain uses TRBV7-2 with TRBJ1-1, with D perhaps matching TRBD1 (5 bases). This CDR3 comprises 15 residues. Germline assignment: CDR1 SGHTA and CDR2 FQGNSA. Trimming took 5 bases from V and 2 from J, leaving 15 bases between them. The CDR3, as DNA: TGTGCCAGCAGCGTGACAGCTCTACTCAACACTGAAGCTTTCTTT. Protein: CASSVTALLNTEAFF.

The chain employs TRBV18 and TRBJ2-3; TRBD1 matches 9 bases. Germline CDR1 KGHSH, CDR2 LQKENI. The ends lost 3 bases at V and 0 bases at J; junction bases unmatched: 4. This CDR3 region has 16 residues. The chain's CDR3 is CASSPIGTGSTDTQYF. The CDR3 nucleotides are TGTGCCAGCTCACCGATTGGGACAGGGAGCACAGATACGCAGTATTTT.

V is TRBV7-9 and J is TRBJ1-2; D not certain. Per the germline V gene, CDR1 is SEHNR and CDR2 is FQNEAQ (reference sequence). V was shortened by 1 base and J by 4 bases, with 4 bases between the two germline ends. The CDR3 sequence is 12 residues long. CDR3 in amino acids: CASSLEVYGYTF. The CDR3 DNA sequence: TGTGCCAGCAGCTTAGAGGTCTATGGCTACACCTTC.

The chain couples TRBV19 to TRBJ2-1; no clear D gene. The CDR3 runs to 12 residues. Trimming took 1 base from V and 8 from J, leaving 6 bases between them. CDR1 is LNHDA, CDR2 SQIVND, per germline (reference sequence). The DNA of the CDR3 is TGTGCCAGTAGTATAGCGAGCCATGAGCAGTTCTTC. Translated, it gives CASSIASHEQFF.

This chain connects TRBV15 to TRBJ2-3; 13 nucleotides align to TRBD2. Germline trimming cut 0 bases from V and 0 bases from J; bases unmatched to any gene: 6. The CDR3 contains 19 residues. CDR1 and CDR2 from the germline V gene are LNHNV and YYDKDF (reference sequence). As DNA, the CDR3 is TGTGCCACCAGCAGAGATTTGAAGACTAGCGGGGGGAGCACAGATACGCAGTATTTT. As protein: CATSRDLKTSGGSTDTQYF.

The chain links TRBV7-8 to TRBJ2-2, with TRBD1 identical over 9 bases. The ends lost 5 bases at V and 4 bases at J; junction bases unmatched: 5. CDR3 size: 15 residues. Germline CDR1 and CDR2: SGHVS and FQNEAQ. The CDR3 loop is CASSKTGGITGELFF. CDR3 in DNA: TGTGCCAGCAGCAAAACAGGGGGCATCACCGGGGAGCTGTTTTTT.

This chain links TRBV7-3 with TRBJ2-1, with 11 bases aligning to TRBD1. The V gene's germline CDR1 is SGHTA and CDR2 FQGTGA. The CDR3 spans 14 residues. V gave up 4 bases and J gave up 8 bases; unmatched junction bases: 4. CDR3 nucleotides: TGTGCCAGCAGCTCCCGGACAGGGGGCCATGAGCAGTTCTTC. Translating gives CASSSRTGGHEQFF.

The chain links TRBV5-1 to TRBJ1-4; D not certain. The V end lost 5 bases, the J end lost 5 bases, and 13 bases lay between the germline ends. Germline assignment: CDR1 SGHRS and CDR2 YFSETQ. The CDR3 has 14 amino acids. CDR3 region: CASRQGRGNEKLFF. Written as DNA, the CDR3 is TGCGCCAGCAGACAAGGAAGAGGGAATGAAAAACTGTTTTTT. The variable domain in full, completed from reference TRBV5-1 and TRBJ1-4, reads KAGVTQTPRYLIKTRGQQVTLSCSPISGHRSVSWYQQTPGQGLQFLFEYFSETQRNKGNFPGRFSGRQFSNSRSEMNVSTLELGDSALYLCASRQGRGNEKLFFGSGTQLSVL.

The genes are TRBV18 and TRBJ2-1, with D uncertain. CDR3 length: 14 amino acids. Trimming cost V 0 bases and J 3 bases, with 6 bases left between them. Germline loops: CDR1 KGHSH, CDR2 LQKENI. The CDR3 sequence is CASSPPGIYNEQFF. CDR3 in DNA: TGTGCCAGCTCACCACCGGGAATCTACAATGAGCAGTTCTTC.

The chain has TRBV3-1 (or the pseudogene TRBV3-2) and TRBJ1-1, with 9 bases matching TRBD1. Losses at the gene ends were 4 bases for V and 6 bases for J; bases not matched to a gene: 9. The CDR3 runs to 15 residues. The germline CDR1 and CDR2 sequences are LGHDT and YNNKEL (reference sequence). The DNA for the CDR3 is TGTGCCAGCAGCCTAGAACAGGGGGCTTCATCTGAAGCTTTCTTT. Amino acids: CASSLEQGASSEAFF.

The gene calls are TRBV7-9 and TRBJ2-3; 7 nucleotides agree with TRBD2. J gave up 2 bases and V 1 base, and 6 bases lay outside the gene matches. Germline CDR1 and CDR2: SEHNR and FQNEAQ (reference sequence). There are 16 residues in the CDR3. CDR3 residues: CASSLVLAVITDTQYF. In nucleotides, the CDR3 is TGTGCCAGCAGCTTAGTGCTAGCGGTGATCACAGATACGCAGTATTTT. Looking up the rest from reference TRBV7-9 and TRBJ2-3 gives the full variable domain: DTGVSQNPRHKITKRGQNVTFRCDPISEHNRLYWYRQTLGQGPEFLTYFQNEAQLEKSRLLSDRFSAERPKGSFSTLEIQRTEQGDSAMYLCASSLVLAVITDTQYFGPGTRLTVL.